This T cell receptor beta chain was captured in a study of blood T cell repertoires in COVID-19. For the study at large: Researchers got acute and convalescent COVID-19 samples from the United States, Italy and Spain. Sources were T cells, B-cell-depleted T cells, or PBMCs; the material itself was cDNA or gDNA.

During active infection, Seattle patients enrolled and were then monitored through disease. Germline CDR1 and CDR2: LNHDA and SQIVND (reference sequence). V dropped 4 bases and J dropped 5; count of bases not matched to a gene: 8. The CDR3 is made up of 15 amino acids. Per the original data handling: Amplifying reference gene primers gave estimates of nucleated cell counts. Sequencing used immunoSEQ multiplex PCR; TCRdb keeps in-frame clones, though not all of them. V and J calls and clone size follow that table, whereas D and trimming were derived from the DNA. The sample lists over 250,000 clones, about 91% occurring once.

The genes are TRBV19 and TRBJ1-2; 9 positions agree with TRBD1. The source of this sequence is a person in their late teens or twenties with COVID-19, enrolled during active disease. Material: peripheral blood. CDR3 residues: CASSTGTGSVYGYTF. The DNA for the CDR3 is TGTGCCAGTAGTACCGGGACAGGGTCGGTGTATGGCTACACCTTC. The full variable domain, completed using reference TRBV19 and TRBJ1-2, is DGGITQSPKYLFRKEGQNVTLSCEQNLNHDAMYWYRQDPGQGLRLIYYSQIVNDFQKGDIAEGYSVSREKKESFPLTVTSAQKNPTAFYLCASSTGTGSVYGYTFGSGTRLTVV.